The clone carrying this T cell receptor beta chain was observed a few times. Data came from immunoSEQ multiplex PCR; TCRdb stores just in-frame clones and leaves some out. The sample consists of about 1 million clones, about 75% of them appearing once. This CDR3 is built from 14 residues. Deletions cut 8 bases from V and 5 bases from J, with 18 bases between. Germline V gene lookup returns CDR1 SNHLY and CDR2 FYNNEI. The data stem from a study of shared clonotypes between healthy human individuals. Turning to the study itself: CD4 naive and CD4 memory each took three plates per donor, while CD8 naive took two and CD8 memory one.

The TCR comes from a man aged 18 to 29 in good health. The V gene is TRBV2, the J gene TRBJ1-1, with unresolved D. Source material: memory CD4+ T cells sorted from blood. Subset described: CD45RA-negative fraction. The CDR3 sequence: CASEIVRGGTEAFF. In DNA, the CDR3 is TGTGCCAGCGAAATAGTCCGGGGTGGAACTGAAGCTTTCTTT.